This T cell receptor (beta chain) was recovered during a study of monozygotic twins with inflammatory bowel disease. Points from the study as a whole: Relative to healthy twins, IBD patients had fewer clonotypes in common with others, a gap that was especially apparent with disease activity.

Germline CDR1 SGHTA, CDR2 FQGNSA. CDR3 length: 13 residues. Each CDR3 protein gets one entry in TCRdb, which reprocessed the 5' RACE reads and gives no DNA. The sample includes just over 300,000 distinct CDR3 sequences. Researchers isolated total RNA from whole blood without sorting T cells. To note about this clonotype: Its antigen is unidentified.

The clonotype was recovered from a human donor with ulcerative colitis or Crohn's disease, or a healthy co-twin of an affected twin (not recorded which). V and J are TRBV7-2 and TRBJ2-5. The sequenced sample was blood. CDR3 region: CASSLKQRETQYF. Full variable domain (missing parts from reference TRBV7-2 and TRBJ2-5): GAGVSQSPSNKVTEKGKDVELRCDPISGHTALYWYRQSLGQGLEFLIYFQGNSAPDKSGLPSDRFSAERTGGSVSTLTIQRTQQEDSAVYLCASSLKQRETQYFGPGTRLLVL.